Following are 13 T cell receptor beta chains from one sample sequenced in a study of T cells in Graves' hyperthyroidism and ophthalmopathy. RNA transcripts yielded amplified TCR beta CDR3 regions. RT-PCR in the first round (using the HTBI primer set) targeted the TCR CDR3. TCRdb processed the multiplex PCR reads anew with MiXCR; each CDR3 protein has one entry. The sample has about 52,000 distinct CDR3 sequences, approximately 52% seen once. Input material: blood. The source of these receptors is a woman in her forties or fifties with Graves' ophthalmopathy.

In its sample, this clonotype is medium-sized. This chain uses TRBV7-6 with TRBJ2-7, with D perhaps matching TRBD1 (5 bases). Germline values: CDR1 SGHVS, CDR2 FNYEAQ. Trimming pared 6 bases from V and 6 bases from J, leaving 12 bases between. The CDR3 has 12 amino acids. In DNA form, the CDR3 reads TGTGCCAGCAGTCCAGGGCTCCTCGAGCAGTACTTC. As protein: CASSPGLLEQYF. The full variable domain, in which reference TRBV7-6 and TRBJ2-7 provide the parts outside the CDR3, is GAGVSQSPRYKVTKRGQDVALRCDPISGHVSLYWYRQALGQGPEFLTYFNYEAQQDKSGLPNDRFSAERPEGSISTLTIQRTEQRDSAMYRCASSPGLLEQYFGPGTRLTVT.

The V and J genes are TRBV10-3 and TRBJ2-7; 10 bases are shared with TRBD2. The V segment lost 7 bases and the J segment 3 bases; nucleotides outside the gene matches: 3. CDR1 and CDR2 from the germline V gene are ENHRY and SYGVKD. This CDR3 contains 13 residues. CDR3 sequence: CAIMPSGSYEQYF. The CDR3 bases are TGTGCCATCATGCCTAGCGGGAGCTACGAGCAGTACTTC.

The table lists this clonotype with many counts. The chain combines TRBV11-2 with TRBJ2-7; D is possibly TRBD1 (5 bases). The CDR3 totals 12 residues. Deletions cut 5 bases from V and 3 bases from J, with 8 bases between. Germline V CDR1 and CDR2: SGHAT, FQNNGV. The CDR3 nucleotides are TGTGCCAGCAGCCACCAGGGCTACGAGCAGTACTTC. Amino acids: CASSHQGYEQYF.

In its sample, this clonotype was seen many times. The chain uses TRBV5-8 and TRBJ1-2, with a tentative D call TRBD1 (5 bases). Trimming took 4 bases from V and 5 from J, leaving 15 bases between them. CDR3 size: 14 residues. Germline V gene sequence: CDR1 SGHTS, CDR2 YDEGEE. This CDR3 is CASSPTDSGYGYTF. CDR3 DNA sequence: TGTGCCAGCAGCCCGACAGACTCAGGTTATGGCTACACCTTC.

V and J are TRBV7-9 and TRBJ2-3; 7 nucleotides agree with TRBD2. This CDR3 region has 15 residues. CDR1 and CDR2 from the germline V gene are SEHNR and FQNEAQ (reference sequence). Trimming cost V 4 bases and J 4 bases; bases outside gene matches: 8. The CDR3, as DNA: TGTGCCAGCAGCTCATGGGCGGGAGAGTCAGATACGCAGTATTTT. The encoded protein is CASSSWAGESDTQYF.

Worth noting for this clonotype: An end of the junction does not agree with germline; a read error may underlie this. The chain couples TRBV7-9 to TRBJ1-1, with D possibly being TRBD1 (6 bases). The CDR3 sequence is 15 residues long. Germline V lookup: CDR1 SEHNR, CDR2 FQNEAQ (reference sequence). CDR3 loop: CSSSQRGGGDTEAFF. The CDR3 nucleotides are TGTTCCAGCAGCCAGAGGGGTGGGGGGGACACGGAAGCTTTCTTT.

The chain has TRBV5-1 and TRBJ1-1, with D perhaps TRBD1 (5 bases). V was clipped by 0 bases and J by 4 bases, with 10 bases between them. CDR1 is SGHRS and CDR2 is YFSETQ in the germline V gene. The CDR3 covers 14 residues. Here the CDR3 reads CASSLEVGGTEAFF. The CDR3 coding sequence is TGCGCCAGCAGCTTGGAGGTGGGGGGCACTGAAGCTTTCTTT.

This chain links TRBV10-3 with TRBJ2-3; 7 bases are a match to TRBD2. From germline, CDR1 is ENHRY and CDR2 SYGVKD. The junction had 14 bases not matched to a gene; V was cut back by 11 bases and J by 6 bases. The CDR3 covers 14 residues. CDR3 in amino acids: CAARGLTKEDTQYF. In DNA form, the CDR3 reads TGTGCCGCCCGGGGACTAACCAAGGAGGATACGCAGTATTTT.

This clonotype was observed many times. The V and J genes are TRBV20-1 and TRBJ2-3; 10 bases fit TRBD2. The CDR3 is 16 residues long. V dropped 0 bases and J dropped 4; count of bases not matched to a gene: 7. CDR1 and CDR2 (germline): DFQATT, SNEGSKA (reference sequence). CDR3 nucleotide sequence: TGCAGTGCTAGAGATACCCTAGCGGGAGAGGCAGATACGCAGTATTTT. Translating it yields CSARDTLAGEADTQYF.

This clonotype was counted at least ten times. This chain uses TRBV6-4 with TRBJ2-2, with D tentatively TRBD1 (5 bases). CDR1 is MRHNA, CDR2 SNTAGT, per germline. Trimming removed 6 bases at V and 7 bases at J, with 12 bases between. The CDR3 length is 13 residues. The CDR3 DNA reads TGTGCCAGCAGCGACCAGGGTGACGGGGAGCTGTTTTTT. Translated: CASSDQGDGELFF.

The table lists this clonotype with a few counts. The rearrangement joins TRBV4-1 to TRBJ2-1; 7 bases match TRBD2. The CDR3 covers 15 residues. Trimming took 0 bases from V and 7 from J; bases not matched to a gene: 6. CDR1 and CDR2 from the germline V gene are MGHRA and YSYEKL. CDR3 residues: CASSQDLLGGNEQFF. The CDR3 DNA sequence: TGCGCCAGCAGCCAAGATTTATTGGGGGGGAATGAGCAGTTCTTC.

This clonotype was detected ten times or more. The rearrangement links TRBV6-1 to TRBJ1-1; possible D gene TRBD1, 6 bases. CDR1 is MNHNS, CDR2 SASEGT, per germline. V was cut by 8 bases and J by 1 base, with 14 bases left in between. The CDR3 is 14 residues long. The CDR3, as DNA: TGTGCCAGCGTCCAGGGGATCGCGAACACTGAAGCTTTCTTT. This codes for CASVQGIANTEAFF.

The chain uses TRBV30 and TRBJ1-6; no definite D call. The CDR3 is 13 amino acids. V lost 3 bases and J lost 3, with 6 bases in between. The germline gives CDR1 GTSNPN, CDR2 SVGIG (reference sequence). DNA of the CDR3: TGTGCCTGGAGAAAAGGCTATAATTCACCCCTCCACTTT. It encodes CAWRKGYNSPLHF. The full variable domain, its missing parts supplied by reference TRBV30 and TRBJ1-6, is SQTIHQWPATLVQPVGSPLSLECTVEGTSNPNLYWYRQAAGRGLQLLFYSVGIGQISSEVPQNLSASRPQDRQFILSSKKLLLSDSGFYLCAWRKGYNSPLHFGNGTRLTVT.